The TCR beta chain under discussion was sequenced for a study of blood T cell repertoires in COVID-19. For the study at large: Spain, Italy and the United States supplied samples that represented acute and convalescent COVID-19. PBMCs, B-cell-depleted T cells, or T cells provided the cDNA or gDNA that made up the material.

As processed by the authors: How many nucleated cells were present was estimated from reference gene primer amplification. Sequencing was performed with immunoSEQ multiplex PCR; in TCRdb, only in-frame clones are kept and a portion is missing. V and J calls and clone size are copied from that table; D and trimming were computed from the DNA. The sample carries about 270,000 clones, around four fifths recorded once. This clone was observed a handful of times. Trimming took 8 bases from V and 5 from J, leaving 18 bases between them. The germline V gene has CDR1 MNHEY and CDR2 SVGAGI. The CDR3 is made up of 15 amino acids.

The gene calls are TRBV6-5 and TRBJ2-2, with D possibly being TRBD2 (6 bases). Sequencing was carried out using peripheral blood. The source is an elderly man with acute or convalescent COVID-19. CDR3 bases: TGTGCCAGCCGAGGGGCGGGAACGGGGACCGGGGAGCTGTTTTTT. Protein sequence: CASRGAGTGTGELFF.